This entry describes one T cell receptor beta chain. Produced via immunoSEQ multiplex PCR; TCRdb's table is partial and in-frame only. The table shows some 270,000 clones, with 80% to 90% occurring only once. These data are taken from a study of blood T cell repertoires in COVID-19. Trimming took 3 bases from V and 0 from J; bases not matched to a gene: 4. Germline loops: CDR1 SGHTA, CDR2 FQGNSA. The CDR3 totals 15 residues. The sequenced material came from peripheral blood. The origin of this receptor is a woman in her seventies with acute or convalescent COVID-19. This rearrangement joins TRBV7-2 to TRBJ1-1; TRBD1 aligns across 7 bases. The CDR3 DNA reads TGTGCCAGCAGCTTGGGGGGACAGCTGAACACTGAAGCTTTCTTT. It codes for CASSLGGQLNTEAFF.